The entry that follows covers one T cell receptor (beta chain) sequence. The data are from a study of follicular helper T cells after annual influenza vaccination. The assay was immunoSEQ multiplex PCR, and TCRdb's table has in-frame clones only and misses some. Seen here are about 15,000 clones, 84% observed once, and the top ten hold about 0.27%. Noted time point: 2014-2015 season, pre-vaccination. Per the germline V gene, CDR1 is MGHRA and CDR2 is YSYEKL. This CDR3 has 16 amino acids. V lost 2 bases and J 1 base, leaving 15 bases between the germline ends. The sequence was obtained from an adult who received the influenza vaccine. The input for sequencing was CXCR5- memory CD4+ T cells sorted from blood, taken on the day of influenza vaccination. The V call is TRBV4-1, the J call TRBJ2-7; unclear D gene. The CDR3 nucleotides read TGCGCCAGCAGCCAATCGAACCGGACGCCTTCCTACGAGCAGTACTTC. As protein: CASSQSNRTPSYEQYF.